The rows below give T cell receptor beta chains drawn from one sample of a study of T cell repertoires in cytomegalovirus infection. MiXCR, run by TCRdb on the reads, gives a single entry per CDR3 protein. Of roughly 700,000 distinct CDR3 sequences in the sample, 30% to 35% were seen once. These receptors have no known antigen. The source was cultured PBMCs, collected from culture after CMV antigen stimulation. The receptors derive from a human donor in good health (CMV status not recorded). Some clones in this sample may be carry-over from other donors' samples. CDR3s include the opening cysteine and the closing phenylalanine or tryptophan. D genes are given only for firm matches.

d_gene,v_gene,j_gene,CDR3aa
.,TRBV18,TRBJ2-6,CASSPQGPGTGANVLTF
.,TRBV4-1,TRBJ1-1,CASSPNQGLNTEAFF
.,TRBV7-9,TRBJ1-2,CASSPSGGRSGYTF
TRBD1,TRBV6-1,TRBJ1-3,CASSEAEFPGGTGNTIYF
TRBD1,TRBV20-1,TRBJ2-1,CSASGTGLGEQFF
.,TRBV4-1,TRBJ2-1,CASSQQFRGNEQFF
.,TRBV7-2,TRBJ2-5,CASSYGRASQETQYF
.,TRBV28,TRBJ2-5,CASRWSGPQETQYF
.,TRBV7-9,TRBJ1-1,CASSTWGSRMNTEAFF
TRBD2,TRBV7-8,TRBJ2-3,CASSPYAGGRNTQYF
.,TRBV4-2,TRBJ1-6,CASSHEGWGSPLHF
.,TRBV7-2,TRBJ2-1,CASSLTRSGREQFF
.,TRBV7-2,TRBJ2-7,CASSLVQSAGFYEQYF
TRBD1,TRBV12-3/TRBV12-4,TRBJ1-1,CASSRQGRMNTEAFF
.,TRBV18,TRBJ1-4,CASSPPSGQNEKLFF
TRBD2,TRBV4-2,TRBJ2-7,CASSQTGTSYEQYF
.,TRBV29-1,TRBJ2-5,CSVGHQPQETQYF
.,TRBV5-1,TRBJ2-3,CASSPGSGRDTQYF
.,TRBV20-1,TRBJ1-3,CSARAGGSGPQYSGNTIYF
TRBD2,TRBV7-2,TRBJ2-2,CASSQLAGVSGELFF
.,TRBV2,TRBJ1-5,CASSGAQGRVPSNQPQHF
TRBD1,TRBV6-6,TRBJ2-5,CASIKRQGGDETQYF
TRBD2,TRBV6-2/TRBV6-3,TRBJ2-2,CASSYTLGGRGWAGELFF
TRBD2,TRBV7-2,TRBJ2-3,CASSLGGGAYTDTQYF
TRBD2,TRBV5-6,TRBJ2-7,CASTTAGTSGYEQYF
TRBD1,TRBV29-1,TRBJ1-1,CSVDRGTGALNTEAFF
.,TRBV7-2,TRBJ2-1,CASSLGQFSYNEQFF
.,TRBV28,TRBJ1-5,CAISAAGSNQPQHF
TRBD2,TRBV12-3/TRBV12-4,TRBJ2-7,CASSLLAGVEQYF
.,TRBV4-2,TRBJ2-3,CASSQALLVFNADTQYF
.,TRBV10-1,TRBJ2-5,CASSESKVGLQETQYF
.,TRBV7-9,TRBJ1-1,CASSSTGFTEAFF
TRBD2,TRBV4-1,TRBJ2-1,CASSQGLAGGSYEQFF
.,TRBV12-3/TRBV12-4,TRBJ1-1,CATLKGVTEAFF
.,TRBV4-2,TRBJ1-1,CASAGSGSVNTEAFF
TRBD2,TRBV2,TRBJ2-1,CASEVAGGNYNEQFF
.,TRBV4-1,TRBJ1-1,CASSQLRDYTEAFF